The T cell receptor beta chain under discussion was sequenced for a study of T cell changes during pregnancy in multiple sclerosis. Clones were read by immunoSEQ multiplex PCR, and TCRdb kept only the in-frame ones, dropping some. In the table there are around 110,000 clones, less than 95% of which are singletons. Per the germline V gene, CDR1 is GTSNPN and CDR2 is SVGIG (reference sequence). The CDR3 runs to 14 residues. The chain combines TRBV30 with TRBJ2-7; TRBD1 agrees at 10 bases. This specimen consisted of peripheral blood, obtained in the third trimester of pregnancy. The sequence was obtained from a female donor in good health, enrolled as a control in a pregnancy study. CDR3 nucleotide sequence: TGTTCGGTATCGACGGGACAGGGGATAAACGAGCAGTACTTC. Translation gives CSVSTGQGINEQYF.